These 27 T cell receptor beta chains were all obtained from the same sample, sequenced in a study of control samples from healthy donors and cancer patients. Using immunoSEQ multiplex PCR, the repertoire was profiled, and TCRdb retains in-frame clones only, with some absent. In the table there are 150,000 to 200,000 clones, 75% to 95% of which are singletons. Sequenced input: blood. These receptors were obtained from a woman aged 40 to 50 in good health.

For the CDR3, the DNA is TGTGCCAGCGAGAGGGCAGGCTATGGCTACACCTTC. Translation: CASERAGYGYTF. This chain connects TRBV6-6 to TRBJ1-2; D not resolved. V was trimmed by 8 bases and J by 4 bases, leaving 11 bases between them. Germline CDR1 and CDR2: MNHNY and SVGAGI (reference sequence). The CDR3 is made up of 12 amino acids.

The rearrangement uses TRBV5-1 and TRBJ2-3, with TRBD2 as a possible D gene (5 bases). The CDR3 sequence is 13 residues long. The V gene's germline CDR1 is SGHRS and CDR2 YFSETQ. The V and J ends lost 5 bases and 4 bases respectively, with 11 bases between them. The CDR3 sequence: CASSSVGADTQYF. In nucleotides, the CDR3 is TGCGCCAGCAGTTCGGTCGGGGCAGATACGCAGTATTTT. The full variable domain, with the rest looked up from reference TRBV5-1 and TRBJ2-3, is KAGVTQTPRYLIKTRGQQVTLSCSPISGHRSVSWYQQTPGQGLQFLFEYFSETQRNKGNFPGRFSGRQFSNSRSEMNVSTLELGDSALYLCASSSVGADTQYFGPGTRLTVL.

The rearrangement links TRBV19 to TRBJ1-2; TRBD1 agrees at 10 bases. The V gene's germline CDR1 is LNHDA and CDR2 SQIVND (reference sequence). The CDR3 runs 14 residues. With 4 bases clipped from V and 3 bases from J, the junction kept 2 bases outside the gene matches. The CDR3 reads CASSSGTGDYGYTF. In DNA form, the CDR3 reads TGTGCCAGTAGTAGCGGGACAGGGGACTATGGCTACACCTTC. The complete variable domain, with remaining parts taken from reference TRBV19 and TRBJ1-2, reads DGGITQSPKYLFRKEGQNVTLSCEQNLNHDAMYWYRQDPGQGLRLIYYSQIVNDFQKGDIAEGYSVSREKKESFPLTVTSAQKNPTAFYLCASSSGTGDYGYTFGSGTRLTVV.

This chain joins TRBV19 and TRBJ1-1; 11 bases match TRBD1. The CDR3 is 17 residues long. Germline V CDR1 and CDR2: LNHDA, SQIVND (reference sequence). Trimming took 3 bases from V and 4 from J; bases not matched to a gene: 10. CDR3: CASSIGQGAPRGTEAFF. The CDR3 bases are TGTGCCAGTAGTATCGGACAGGGGGCGCCTAGAGGCACTGAAGCTTTCTTT.

This clone was seen more than once but under ten times. CDR3 nucleotide sequence: TGCGCCAGCAGCCCGACGGACAGAATGTATCAGCCCCAGCATTTT. Protein sequence: CASSPTDRMYQPQHF. The chain couples TRBV4-1 to TRBJ1-5, with D possibly being TRBD1 (6 bases). V lost 4 bases, J lost 5 bases, and 15 bases lay in between. The germline V gene encodes CDR1 MGHRA and CDR2 YSYEKL. This CDR3 comprises 15 residues.

This clone was counted a single time. The chain links TRBV21-1 to TRBJ2-7. TRBV21-1 constitutes a pseudogene. The CDR3 is 16 amino acids. For the CDR3, the DNA is TGTGCCAGCAGCCCCCCAAAAGGGCTGGCTATCTACGAGCAGTACTTC. Translating gives CASSPPKGLAIYEQYF.

The V gene is TRBV11-3, the J gene TRBJ2-7, with a possible D match to TRBD1 (5 bases). V was clipped by 3 bases and J by 3 bases, with 9 bases between them. Germline CDR1 is SGHNT and CDR2 is YENEEA. This CDR3 region has 13 residues. The CDR3 reads CASSLDTDYEQYF. The CDR3 DNA sequence: TGTGCCAGCAGCTTGGACACGGACTACGAGCAGTACTTC.

This clone appeared once. This sequence joins TRBV2 and TRBJ1-5; D is unclear. The CDR3 has 14 amino acids. Deletions cut 6 bases from V and 0 bases from J, with 9 bases between. Per the germline V gene, CDR1 is SNHLY and CDR2 is FYNNEI. This CDR3 reads CASSVGASNQPQHF. CDR3 in DNA: TGTGCCAGCAGCGTAGGCGCTAGCAATCAGCCCCAGCATTTT.

Details on this clone: At the DNA level, this CDR3 is encoded by other sequences in the same sample as well. The chain couples TRBV12-3 or TRBV12-4 to TRBJ2-7, with D possibly TRBD2 on 5 matching bases. CDR3 length equals 13 residues. Trimming left V 3 bases short and J 1 base short, with 7 bases between. Here the CDR3 reads CASSFEGSYEQYF. The DNA of the CDR3 is TGTGCCAGCAGTTTTGAGGGATCCTACGAGCAGTACTTC.

The V call is TRBV7-8, the J call TRBJ2-4; D unresolved. V was pared by 5 bases and J by 9 bases, with 11 bases between. Germline CDR1 and CDR2: SGHVS and FQNEAQ. The CDR3 has 12 residues. CDR3 protein: CASSPARGIQYF. Written as DNA, the CDR3 is TGTGCCAGCAGCCCCGCACGTGGCATTCAGTACTTC.

This chain joins TRBV4-1 and TRBJ2-4, with 16 bases lining up with TRBD2. There are 19 residues in the CDR3. CDR1 MGHRA and CDR2 YSYEKL come from the germline V gene. J gave up 6 bases and V 5 bases, and 13 bases lay outside the gene matches. In nucleotides, the CDR3 is TGCGCCAGCAGCGACACTTGGGGACTAGCGGGGGGGCAGGGAAACATTCAGTACTTC. Translation gives CASSDTWGLAGGQGNIQYF.

This chain connects TRBV7-9 to TRBJ1-6, with D tentatively TRBD1 (5 bases). There are 14 residues in the CDR3. Trimming shortened V by 3 bases and J by 10 bases, and 13 bases separated the two germline ends. Germline CDR1 is SEHNR and CDR2 is FQNEAQ (reference sequence). CDR3 sequence reads: CASSFIWGRSPLHF. CDR3 bases: TGTGCCAGCAGCTTTATTTGGGGGAGGTCACCCCTCCACTTT.

The DNA of the CDR3 is TGTGCCAGCAGCTCCGCGGGGGGGCAGAATGAGCAGTTCTTC. It translates to CASSSAGGQNEQFF. This chain joins TRBV7-3 and TRBJ2-1, with 9 bases that match TRBD2. Trimming at V came to 4 bases and at J to 7 bases, leaving 5 bases not matched to a gene. The germline V gene encodes CDR1 SGHTA and CDR2 FQGTGA. The CDR3 consists of 14 residues. Based on the CDR3 plus reference TRBV7-3 and TRBJ2-1, the full variable domain is GAGVSQTPSNKVTEKGKYVELRCDPISGHTALYWYRQSLGQGPEFLIYFQGTGAADDSGLPNDRFFAVRPEGSVSTLKIQRTERGDSAVYLCASSSAGGQNEQFFGPGTRLTVL.

The V gene is TRBV5-1, the J gene TRBJ2-3; the match to TRBD2 covers 7 bases. The CDR3 totals 16 residues. Germline V lookup: CDR1 SGHRS, CDR2 YFSETQ. With V trimmed by 0 bases and J by 4 bases, 8 bases remained unmatched. Written as DNA, the CDR3 is TGCGCCAGCAGCTTGGCCACACTAGCGATAGCAGATACGCAGTATTTT. It encodes CASSLATLAIADTQYF.

This clone was observed a single time. The chain combines TRBV7-2 with TRBJ1-6; D is perhaps TRBD1 (5 bases). The V gene lost 6 bases and the J gene lost 2 bases, with 11 bases spanning the gap. CDR3 size: 15 residues. Germline loops: CDR1 SGHTA, CDR2 FQGNSA. The CDR3 is CASSSQGPYNSPLHF. CDR3 in DNA: TGTGCCAGCAGTTCCCAGGGACCCTATAATTCACCCCTCCACTTT.

The chain joins TRBV5-8 to TRBJ1-3, with D perhaps TRBD1 (5 bases). Germline lookup yields CDR1 SGHTS and CDR2 YDEGEE. The germline V and J ends were trimmed by 4 bases and 0 bases, with 14 bases remaining between them. This CDR3 is 16 amino acids long. CDR3 sequence: CASSRGEGDSGNTIYF. In nucleotides, the CDR3 is TGTGCCAGCAGCCGAGGGGAGGGTGACTCTGGAAACACCATATATTTT. Using reference TRBV5-8 and TRBJ1-3 for the parts outside the CDR3, the full variable domain is EAGVTQSPTHLIKTRGQQATLRCSPISGHTSVYWYQQALGLGLQFLLWYDEGEERNRGNFPPRFSGRQFPNYSSELNVNALELEDSALYLCASSRGEGDSGNTIYFGEGSWLTVV.

The V gene is TRBV3-1 (or the pseudogene TRBV3-2), the J gene TRBJ2-1; D gene uncertain. This CDR3 contains 13 residues. Germline V gene sequence: CDR1 LGHDT, CDR2 YNNKEL (reference sequence). V lost 1 base and J 6 bases, leaving 7 bases between the germline ends. CDR3 loop: CASSQVIGNEQFF. The CDR3 DNA reads TGTGCCAGCAGCCAAGTTATAGGCAATGAGCAGTTCTTC.

This chain uses TRBV2 with TRBJ1-2; tentatively, D is TRBD1 (6 bases). Per the germline V gene, CDR1 is SNHLY and CDR2 is FYNNEI. The V end lost 7 bases, the J end lost 4 bases, and 19 bases lay between the germline ends. There are 15 residues in the CDR3. CDR3 coding DNA: TGTGCCAGCATTGCGGACAGCGGGGGTCCCTATGGCTACACCTTC. This encodes CASIADSGGPYGYTF. The full variable domain, rest sourced from reference TRBV2 and TRBJ1-2, is EPEVTQTPSHQVTQMGQEVILRCVPISNHLYFYWYRQILGQKVEFLVSFYNNEISEKSEIFDDQFSVERPDGSNFTLKIRSTKLEDSAMYFCASIADSGGPYGYTFGSGTRLTVV.

The V call is TRBV10-3, the J call TRBJ1-1; D gene unclear. The ends were cut back, 7 bases at V and 4 bases at J, with 16 bases in the middle. Germline lookup yields CDR1 ENHRY and CDR2 SYGVKD. CDR3 size: 14 residues. This chain's CDR3 is CAITPGREGTEAFF. CDR3 nucleotide sequence: TGTGCCATCACCCCGGGGAGGGAGGGCACTGAAGCTTTCTTT.

V and J are TRBV27 and TRBJ1-2, with TRBD1 matching 7 bases. The CDR3 spans 14 residues. V lost 5 bases to trimming and J lost 4 bases; unmatched junction nucleotides: 7. Germline V gene lookup returns CDR1 MNHEY and CDR2 SMNVEV (reference sequence). The CDR3 nucleotides are TGTGCCAGCAGTCCCCACGGGACAGTCTATGGCTACACCTTC. It specifies CASSPHGTVYGYTF.

The V and J genes are TRBV4-1 and TRBJ2-1; unclear D gene. This CDR3 has 14 amino acids. The V gene's germline CDR1 is MGHRA and CDR2 YSYEKL. Between the trimmed V and J ends, which lost 3 bases and 4 bases, there was a span of 10 bases. The CDR3 DNA is TGCGCCAGCAGCCACCCTGGGCAGTACAATGAGCAGTTCTTC. Translation: CASSHPGQYNEQFF.

As DNA, the CDR3 is TGTGCCAGCAGTGAGCAGGGGATCTCCTACGAGCAGTACTTC. Amino acids: CASSEQGISYEQYF. The chain links TRBV6-1 to TRBJ2-7, with D perhaps TRBD1 (6 bases). Trimming cost V 3 bases and J 0 bases, with 9 bases left between them. The CDR3 sequence is 14 residues long. CDR1 MNHNS and CDR2 SASEGT come from the germline V gene.

The chain combines TRBV7-8 with TRBJ1-6; no firm D call. Per germline, CDR1 SGHVS and CDR2 FQNEAQ. CDR3 size: 13 residues. V was trimmed by 2 bases and J by 9 bases, leaving 8 bases between them. The CDR3 DNA sequence: TGTGCCAGCAGCTTATCCCGAAGTTCACCCCTCCACTTT. Protein sequence: CASSLSRSSPLHF.

The gene calls are TRBV4-1 and TRBJ2-7, with 7 bases matching TRBD1. Germline lookup yields CDR1 MGHRA and CDR2 YSYEKL. Germline trimming cut 0 bases from V and 3 bases from J; bases unmatched to any gene: 5. The CDR3 totals 15 residues. CDR3 DNA: TGCGCCAGCAGCCAAGAGAGAGGGGGCGGCTACGAGCAGTACTTC. Translation: CASSQERGGGYEQYF.

The chain is built from TRBV7-3 and TRBJ2-1, with D unclear. With 0 bases removed from V and 8 bases from J, the gap between germline ends came to 8 bases. CDR1 is SGHTA and CDR2 is FQGTGA in the germline V gene. The length of the CDR3 is 13 residues. CDR3 amino acids: CASSLTSGDEQFF. As DNA, the CDR3 is TGTGCCAGCAGCTTAACGTCTGGGGATGAGCAGTTCTTC.

This rearrangement joins TRBV2 to TRBJ2-1, with TRBD1 as a possible D gene (7 bases). Germline lookup yields CDR1 SNHLY and CDR2 FYNNEI. V lost 1 base to trimming and J lost 4 bases, with 11 bases between them. CDR3 length equals 15 residues. CDR3 region: CASSEETGTYNEQFF. In DNA form, the CDR3 reads TGTGCCAGCAGTGAAGAGACAGGGACTTACAATGAGCAGTTCTTC.

This chain connects TRBV4-1 to TRBJ1-1; 7 nucleotides agree with TRBD1. Germline-derived CDR1 and CDR2 are MGHRA and YSYEKL. V shed 2 bases and J 5 bases; nucleotides not matched to a gene: 2. The CDR3 length is 13 residues. CDR3 sequence reads: CASSQNRGTEAFF. DNA of the CDR3: TGCGCCAGCAGCCAAAACAGGGGAACTGAAGCTTTCTTT.